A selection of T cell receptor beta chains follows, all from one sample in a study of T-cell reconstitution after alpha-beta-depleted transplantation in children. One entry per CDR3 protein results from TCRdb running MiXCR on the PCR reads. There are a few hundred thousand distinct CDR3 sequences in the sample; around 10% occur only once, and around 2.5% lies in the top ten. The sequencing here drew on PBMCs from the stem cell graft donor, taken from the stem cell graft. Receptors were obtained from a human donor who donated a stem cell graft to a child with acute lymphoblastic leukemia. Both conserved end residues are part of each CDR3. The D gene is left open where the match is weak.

CSARHWSRTEAFF TRBJ1-1 TRBV20-1 -
CSARDSETCLYEQYF TRBJ2-7 TRBV20-1 -
CASRLPGPRSTQYF TRBJ2-3 TRBV6-2/TRBV6-3 -
CASTPGQGHNQPQHF TRBJ1-5 TRBV2 TRBD1
CASGYQTGTGGYEQYF TRBJ2-7 TRBV28 TRBD1
CSVESTSGPTYNEQFF TRBJ2-1 TRBV29-1 TRBD2
CSANRDSTDTQYF TRBJ2-3 TRBV20-1 -
CAISYDRGQGEKLFF TRBJ1-4 TRBV10-3 TRBD1
CASSKGTSGSTDTQYF TRBJ2-3 TRBV5-1 TRBD2
CASSQLVGELFF TRBJ2-2 TRBV6-6 -
CSARDPRQGDAYNEQFF TRBJ2-1 TRBV20-1 TRBD1
CASSLRPVPEDGNYGYTF TRBJ1-2 TRBV7-3 -
CASRNPGTGRTEAFF TRBJ1-1 TRBV5-4 TRBD1
CASSLARETQYF TRBJ2-5 TRBV12-3/TRBV12-4 -
CSPRGTQGGLGDTQYF TRBJ2-3 TRBV20-1 -
CASSPTLALSSYEQYF TRBJ2-7 TRBV27 -
CASSYSNGEQFF TRBJ2-1 TRBV6-2/TRBV6-3 -
CASSQGAGMNTEAFF TRBJ1-1 TRBV3-1 -
CASSGERLALSYNEQFF TRBJ2-1 TRBV9 -
CSVELATYNEQFF TRBJ2-1 TRBV29-1 -
CAISESMSTEKAFF TRBJ1-1 TRBV10-3 -
CASSGGQGASEAFF TRBJ1-1 TRBV5-1 TRBD1
CASSYPRRQFMGNEQFF TRBJ2-1 TRBV6-2/TRBV6-3 -
CARGTMRSGANVLTF TRBJ2-6 TRBV30 -
CASSSPTRGDTQYF TRBJ2-3 TRBV28 TRBD1
CASSVVQEGTEAFF TRBJ1-1 TRBV9 -
CASSGGTSGFTDTQYF TRBJ2-3 TRBV5-1 TRBD2
CASSPDTHPYEQYF TRBJ2-7 TRBV12-3/TRBV12-4 -
CASSPSQGIYSGANVLTF TRBJ2-6 TRBV18 -
CASSLMGKGYNEQFF TRBJ2-1 TRBV7-3 -
CASSPSAYEHYF TRBJ2-7 TRBV27 -
CASRHGDRGRYGYTF TRBJ1-2 TRBV27 TRBD1
CASSSFFGSGRVYEQYF TRBJ2-7 TRBV27 TRBD2
CASSYLRVDEQFF TRBJ2-1 TRBV18 -
CASSLDSFDETQYF TRBJ2-5 TRBV7-8 -
CASSPRGRGTTDTQYF TRBJ2-3 TRBV7-2 -
CRAAGDPYEQYF TRBJ2-7 TRBV29-1 -